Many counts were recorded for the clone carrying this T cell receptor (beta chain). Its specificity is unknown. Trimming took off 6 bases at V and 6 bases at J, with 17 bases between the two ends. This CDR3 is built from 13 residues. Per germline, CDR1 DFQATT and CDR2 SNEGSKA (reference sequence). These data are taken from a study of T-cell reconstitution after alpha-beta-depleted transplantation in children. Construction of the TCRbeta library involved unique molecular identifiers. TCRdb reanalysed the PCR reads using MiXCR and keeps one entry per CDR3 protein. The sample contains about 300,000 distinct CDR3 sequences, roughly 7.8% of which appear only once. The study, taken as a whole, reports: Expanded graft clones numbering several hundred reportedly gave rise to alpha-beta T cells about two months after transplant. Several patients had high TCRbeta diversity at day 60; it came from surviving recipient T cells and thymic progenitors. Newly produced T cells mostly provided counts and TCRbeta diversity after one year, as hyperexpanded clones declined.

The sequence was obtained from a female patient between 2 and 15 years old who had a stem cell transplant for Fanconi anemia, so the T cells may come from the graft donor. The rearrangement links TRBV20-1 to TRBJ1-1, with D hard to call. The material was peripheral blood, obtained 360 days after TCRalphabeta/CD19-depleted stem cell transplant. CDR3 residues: CSAAVTLEAEAFF. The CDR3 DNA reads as TGCAGTGCCGCCGTCACCCTGGAGGCTGAAGCTTTCTTT.